The 27 T cell receptor beta chains below come from one sample, sequenced in a study of T cells after yellow fever vaccination. TCRdb fed the 5' RACE reads into MiXCR, producing one record per CDR3 protein. The table has approximately 110,000 distinct CDR3 sequences, 8% to 9.5% seen once. The sequenced sample was CD8+ T cells sorted from PBMCs, obtained 45 days after the yellow fever booster vaccination. The source of these receptors is a man in his thirties or forties who received the YFV17D yellow fever vaccine.

A few counts support this clonotype. The V and J genes are TRBV7-9 and TRBJ2-2; D is undetermined. This CDR3 comprises 14 residues. V lost 6 bases and J lost 7, with 15 bases in between. Germline loops: CDR1 SEHNR, CDR2 FQNEAQ (reference sequence). The CDR3 DNA reads as TGTGCCAGCAGGGGAAAGGAGTACGGCGGGGAGCTGTTTTTT. Protein product: CASRGKEYGGELFF.

The sample holds many counts of this clonotype. The chain uses TRBV20-1 and TRBJ2-3; maybe TRBD2 (5 bases). V shed 3 bases and J shed 0 bases, with 10 bases lying between them. Germline V CDR1 and CDR2: DFQATT, SNEGSKA (reference sequence). The CDR3 consists of 14 residues. This chain's CDR3 is CSASLGGSTDTQYF. The DNA of the CDR3 is TGCAGTGCTAGCCTTGGCGGGAGCACAGATACGCAGTATTTT.

This clonotype was found a few times. The V call is TRBV7-9, the J call TRBJ1-4, with D possibly matching TRBD1 (5 bases). There are 17 residues in the CDR3. V lost 7 bases and J lost 8, with 26 bases in between. Germline V gene lookup returns CDR1 SEHNR and CDR2 FQNEAQ (reference sequence). CDR3 bases: TGTGCCAGCACCGTTGGGGGACTTGAAGGGCTTAAAGAAAAACTGTTTTTT. Residues: CASTVGGLEGLKEKLFF.

This clonotype occurred many times. V and J are TRBV20-1 and TRBJ2-3, with 12 nucleotides matching TRBD1. Germline V CDR1 and CDR2: DFQATT, SNEGSKA (reference sequence). After removal of 3 bases from V and 7 bases from J, the junction contained 5 bases not matched to a gene. The length of the CDR3 is 14 residues. The DNA of the CDR3 is TGCAGTGCTAGGGGGGGGACAGGGGGCCATACGCAGTATTTT. It yields the protein CSARGGTGGHTQYF.

This clonotype was counted many times. The chain combines TRBV10-3 with TRBJ2-7; D is unresolved. The germline V and J ends were trimmed by 0 bases and 4 bases, with 4 bases remaining between them. Germline V lookup: CDR1 ENHRY, CDR2 SYGVKD. The CDR3 runs to 12 residues. The CDR3 reads CAISESAYEQYF. CDR3 in DNA: TGTGCCATCAGTGAGTCCGCGTACGAGCAGTACTTC.

The sample holds many counts of this clonotype. The chain carries TRBV5-1 and TRBJ2-7, with 13 bases lining up with TRBD2. The CDR3 spans 15 residues. Per the germline V gene, CDR1 is SGHRS and CDR2 is YFSETQ. The ends lost 4 bases at V and 2 bases at J; junction bases unmatched: 3. CDR3 protein: CASSRGLAGPYEQYF. The CDR3 region has the DNA TGCGCCAGCAGCCGGGGACTAGCGGGACCCTACGAGCAGTACTTC.

This clonotype was found many times. The chain links TRBV12-3 or TRBV12-4 to TRBJ2-2, with a possible D match to TRBD2 (6 bases). V lost 7 bases to trimming and J lost 7 bases, with 16 bases between them. The CDR3 is 14 residues long. The chain's CDR3 is CASTLGMGGGELFF. In nucleotides, the CDR3 is TGTGCCAGCACCCTGGGAATGGGAGGCGGGGAGCTGTTTTTT.

Many counts were recorded for this clonotype. The rearrangement joins TRBV2 to TRBJ1-4; 7 bases map to TRBD1. Germline CDR1 SNHLY, CDR2 FYNNEI. The CDR3 contains 14 residues. V shed 7 bases and J 8 bases; nucleotides not matched to a gene: 10. The CDR3 nucleotides read TGTGCCAGCACCGTGGGGCAGGGGGGAGAAAAACTGTTTTTT. Translated: CASTVGQGGEKLFF. The entire variable domain, with the rest obtained from reference TRBV2 and TRBJ1-4, is as follows: EPEVTQTPSHQVTQMGQEVILRCVPISNHLYFYWYRQILGQKVEFLVSFYNNEISEKSEIFDDQFSVERPDGSNFTLKIRSTKLEDSAMYFCASTVGQGGEKLFFGSGTQLSVL.

Ten or more counts support this clonotype. The chain employs TRBV4-3 and TRBJ2-3; D is perhaps TRBD2 (5 bases). Trimming cost V 0 bases and J 5 bases, with 15 bases left between them. The CDR3 has 16 residues. Germline V gene data show CDR1 as LGHNA and CDR2 as YSLEER. The CDR3 DNA reads as TGCGCCAGCAGCCAAGATCTGGGGAGATGGGGAGATACGCAGTATTTT. Translating it yields CASSQDLGRWGDTQYF.

Ten or more counts support this clonotype. The chain joins TRBV25-1 to TRBJ1-1, with D perhaps TRBD1 (6 bases). V shed 1 base and J shed 6 bases, with 9 bases lying between them. The CDR3 has 13 residues. The germline V gene encodes CDR1 MGHDK and CDR2 SYGVNS. The CDR3 reads CASSEFEGAEAFF. In DNA form, the CDR3 reads TGTGCCAGCAGTGAATTCGAGGGGGCTGAAGCTTTCTTT.

In its sample, this clonotype was seen many times. The V and J genes are TRBV5-1 and TRBJ2-5; perhaps TRBD2 as D (5 bases). Germline CDR1 and CDR2: SGHRS and YFSETQ. The ends were cut back, 4 bases at V and 4 bases at J, with 8 bases in the middle. The CDR3 contains 12 residues. CDR3 in amino acids: CASSSAGETQYF. The CDR3 nucleotides read TGCGCCAGCAGCAGCGCGGGAGAGACCCAGTACTTC.

By sample fraction, this clonotype is medium-sized. This chain links TRBV5-6 with TRBJ2-5, with 10 bases that match TRBD2. With 2 bases clipped from V and 4 bases from J, the junction kept 8 bases outside the gene matches. Per the germline V gene, CDR1 is SGHDT and CDR2 is YYEEEE. The CDR3 is 16 amino acids. CDR3 sequence (DNA): TGTGCCAGCAGCTTACCTCCAGCGGGAGGGAGAGAGACCCAGTACTTC. It yields the protein CASSLPPAGGRETQYF.

This chain links TRBV23-1 with TRBJ2-7, with 7 bases aligning to TRBD1. TRBV23-1 qualifies as an ORF whose function is uncertain. J lost 6 bases, V lost 10 bases, and 15 bases had no gene match. This CDR3 has 14 residues. Written as DNA, the CDR3 is TGCGCCAACGACTTGAACAGGGCAGGGGGCGAGCAGTACTTC. Its translation: CANDLNRAGGEQYF.

This clonotype appeared many times. The chain uses TRBV6-6 and TRBJ2-2, with 7 bases lining up with TRBD2. With V trimmed by 6 bases and J by 7 bases, 2 bases remained unmatched. This CDR3 is built from 12 residues. Germline values: CDR1 MNHNY, CDR2 SVGAGI (reference sequence). CDR3 DNA: TGTGCCAGCAGCAGCGGGATCGGGGAGCTGTTTTTT. Encoded protein: CASSSGIGELFF.

This clonotype was seen many times. J is TRBJ2-1 and V is TRBV29-1; 8 nucleotides agree with TRBD1. This CDR3 spans 14 amino acids. Unmatched junction bases numbered 5, after V lost 3 bases and J lost 4 bases. CDR1 SQVTM and CDR2 ANQGSEA come from the germline V gene. The CDR3 DNA is TGCAGCGTTGACTTATGGACAGGGTACAATGAGCAGTTCTTC. It yields the protein CSVDLWTGYNEQFF.

This clonotype was seen repeatedly, ten times or more. J is TRBJ2-7 and V is TRBV7-2; the D is unclear. Germline-derived CDR1 and CDR2 are SGHTA and FQGNSA. The V gene lost 5 bases and the J gene lost 0 bases, with 11 bases spanning the gap. The CDR3 runs 14 residues. CDR3 protein: CASSAGPSSYEQYF. The CDR3 nucleotides read TGTGCCAGCAGCGCAGGTCCGAGCTCCTACGAGCAGTACTTC.

This clonotype was picked up many times. The rearrangement links TRBV9 to TRBJ2-2; 9 bases fit TRBD2. Germline lookup yields CDR1 SGDLS and CDR2 YYNGEE. The CDR3 contains 16 residues. The junction had 9 bases not matched to a gene; V was cut back by 3 bases and J by 6 bases. CDR3 sequence (DNA): TGTGCCAGCAGCGGTACAACCGGGACTAGCTCCGGGGAGCTGTTTTTT. This encodes CASSGTTGTSSGELFF.

The sample holds many counts of this clonotype. The V call is TRBV7-9, the J call TRBJ2-1; D uncertain. The CDR3 extends over 16 amino acids. Per germline, CDR1 SEHNR and CDR2 FQNEAQ (reference sequence). Trimming shortened V by 5 bases and J by 7 bases, and 21 bases separated the two germline ends. CDR3 loop: CASSPDTFESMNEQFF. As DNA, the CDR3 is TGTGCCAGCAGCCCCGACACCTTTGAGAGCATGAATGAGCAGTTCTTC.

This clonotype was counted between two and nine times. This sequence joins TRBV15 and TRBJ2-1; tentatively, D is TRBD1 (6 bases). The CDR3 consists of 12 residues. Germline CDR1 LNHNV, CDR2 YYDKDF (reference sequence). The V end was cut by 5 bases, the J end by 9 bases, with 11 bases between. DNA for the CDR3: TGTGCCACCAGCCAACTAGGGGGTGAGCAGTTCTTC. Amino acid sequence: CATSQLGGEQFF. Full variable domain (missing parts from reference TRBV15 and TRBJ2-1): DAMVIQNPRYQVTQFGKPVTLSCSQTLNHNVMYWYQQKSSQAPKLLFHYYDKDFNNEADTPDNFQSRRPNTSFCFLDIRSPGLGDTAMYLCATSQLGGEQFFGPGTRLTVL.

This clonotype showed up many times. The chain couples TRBV20-1 to TRBJ1-5, with a possible D match to TRBD1 (6 bases). Deletions cut 6 bases from V and 0 bases from J, with 18 bases between. The CDR3 totals 16 residues. Germline loops: CDR1 DFQATT, CDR2 SNEGSKA (reference sequence). CDR3 region: CSAPRDTYYSNQPQHF. The CDR3, as DNA: TGCAGTGCCCCCCGGGACACTTATTATAGCAATCAGCCCCAGCATTTT.

V and J are TRBV6-2 or TRBV6-3 and TRBJ2-5; TRBD1 matches 7 bases. Germline values: CDR1 MNHEY, CDR2 SVGEGT. This CDR3 has 17 residues. J was trimmed by 2 bases and V by 4 bases; bases with no gene match: 13. The CDR3 protein is CASSSLRSVGQQETQYF. The CDR3 region has the DNA TGTGCCAGCAGTTCATTACGATCTGTGGGACAGCAAGAGACCCAGTACTTC.

This clonotype was detected a few times. This CDR3 is CATGHNEQFF. The CDR3 DNA is TGTGCCACCGGCCACAATGAGCAGTTCTTC. This chain joins TRBV12-3 or TRBV12-4 and TRBJ2-1; D unclear. CDR3 length equals 10 residues. Trimming took 10 bases from V and 5 from J, leaving 6 bases between them.

There are many counts of this clonotype. V usage is TRBV11-2 and J usage is TRBJ2-1; 8 bases align to TRBD1. Germline V gene lookup returns CDR1 SGHAT and CDR2 FQNNGV. Losses at the gene ends were 4 bases for V and 5 bases for J; bases not matched to a gene: 10. The CDR3 spans 16 residues. The CDR3 loop is CASSSYDRGSNNEQFF. CDR3 sequence (DNA): TGTGCCAGCAGCTCTTACGACAGGGGCAGCAACAATGAGCAGTTCTTC.

This clonotype was recorded at least ten times. V is TRBV10-3 and J is TRBJ2-7; perhaps D is TRBD1 or TRBD2 (5 bases each). The CDR3 is 13 residues long. V shed 0 bases and J shed 4 bases, with 7 bases lying between them. In germline, CDR1 is ENHRY, CDR2 SYGVKD. In nucleotides, the CDR3 is TGTGCCATCAGTGAGTCGGGGGAGTACGAGCAGTACTTC. Translation: CAISESGEYEQYF.

The table lists this clonotype with a few counts. V is TRBV6-1 and J is TRBJ2-7; 11 bases align to TRBD1. Germline V gene data show CDR1 as MNHNS and CDR2 as SASEGT. This CDR3 is 15 amino acids long. V lost 3 bases, J lost 4 bases, and 5 bases stayed unmatched. In nucleotides, the CDR3 is TGTGCCAGCAGTGAGGGGACAGGGGGTATTTACGAGCAGTACTTC. As protein: CASSEGTGGIYEQYF.

The sample holds a few counts of this clonotype. V gene TRBV11-2 combines with J gene TRBJ2-1; 8 bases match TRBD2. CDR3 size: 15 residues. With 6 bases clipped from V and 1 base from J, the junction kept 5 bases outside the gene matches. Germline V gene data show CDR1 as SGHAT and CDR2 as FQNNGV. The DNA for the CDR3 is TGTGCCAGCAGAGCACTAGCGGATTCCTACAATGAGCAGTTCTTC. This translates into CASRALADSYNEQFF.

This clonotype was seen just once. The chain employs TRBV4-1 and TRBJ2-7; D might be TRBD2 (6 bases). Germline V gene sequence: CDR1 MGHRA, CDR2 YSYEKL. The CDR3 runs 15 residues. V dropped 0 bases and J dropped 2 bases, with 11 bases sitting between them. The DNA for the CDR3 is TGCGCCAGCAGCCAAGATCGCAGCGGGCCCTACGAGCAGTACTTC. Translating gives CASSQDRSGPYEQYF.